The next 15 T cell receptor beta chains were all read from a single sample in a study of blood T cell repertoires in COVID-19 (TCRdb year 2020). Library preparation employed the immunoSEQ multiplex PCR assay. The source is immuneACCESS, and TCRdb retained only in-frame sequences with V and J called. Part of the clones is not carried over; for the studies checked, unresolved V genes explain less than half of this, and the remainder is unexplained. The sample table holds fewer than 60,000 clones, of which 82% were seen once. Together, the top ten hold 11% of the sample. Sequenced input: peripheral blood. The receptors here all came from a man at least 80 years old with COVID-19, enrolled during active disease.

This chain links TRBV27 with TRBJ1-2; D may be TRBD1 (6 bases). V was shortened by 2 bases and J by 7 bases, with 23 bases between the two germline ends. Germline V gene data show CDR1 as MNHEY and CDR2 as SMNVEV (reference sequence). This CDR3 spans 17 amino acids. The CDR3 coding sequence is TGTGCCAGCAGTTTAGAGGGGGGGGGCTGGCGCGGAGGTGGCTACACCTTC. Its protein product is CASSLEGGGWRGGGYTF.

The V and J genes are TRBV5-6 and TRBJ2-7; 9 bases are a match to TRBD1. Trimming took 4 bases from V and 6 from J; bases not matched to a gene: 11. Germline lookup yields CDR1 SGHDT and CDR2 YYEEEE. This CDR3 spans 15 amino acids. CDR3 region: CASSRPGDRVAEQYF. The CDR3 DNA sequence: TGTGCCAGCAGCCGTCCTGGGGACAGGGTGGCCGAGCAGTACTTC.

This clone was seen more than once but under ten times. The chain couples TRBV9 to TRBJ2-3; no firm D call. V was cut by 1 base and J by 11 bases, with 11 bases left in between. The CDR3 is 12 residues long. Per the germline V gene, CDR1 is SGDLS and CDR2 is YYNGEE. The CDR3 reads CASSVNFNEQYF. Here the CDR3 DNA reads TGTGCCAGCAGCGTAAACTTTAACGAGCAGTATTTT.

V and J are TRBV28 and TRBJ2-7, with no clear D. Trimming took 3 bases from V and 2 from J, leaving 11 bases between them. The germline V gene encodes CDR1 MDHEN and CDR2 SYDVKM. This CDR3 contains 14 residues. The CDR3 is CASSFGSRPYEQYF. The CDR3 DNA is TGTGCCAGCAGTTTCGGGTCTAGGCCCTACGAGCAGTACTTC.

The V call is TRBV5-1, the J call TRBJ1-2; a weak D match, TRBD1 (5 bases). CDR1 is SGHRS, CDR2 YFSETQ, per germline. The CDR3 runs to 15 residues. The V end was cut by 4 bases, the J end by 2 bases, with 15 bases between. In DNA, the CDR3 is TGCGCCAGCAGCAGGGGACTGGGAGAGAACTATGGCTACACCTTC. It specifies CASSRGLGENYGYTF.

The chain has TRBV28 and TRBJ1-2; 10 bases match TRBD1. This CDR3 spans 14 amino acids. Germline CDR1 MDHEN, CDR2 SYDVKM. With 10 bases clipped from V and 6 bases from J, the junction kept 11 bases outside the gene matches. CDR3 loop: CATPRTGGTDGYTF. The CDR3 region has the DNA TGTGCCACCCCAAGGACAGGGGGAACAGATGGCTACACCTTC.

V gene TRBV2 combines with J gene TRBJ1-1; the D gene is possibly TRBD1 (5 bases). The CDR3 consists of 14 residues. V lost 0 bases and J lost 3, with 8 bases in between. The germline CDR1 and CDR2 sequences are SNHLY and FYNNEI. CDR3 in amino acids: CASSEASRDTEAFF. The CDR3 nucleotides are TGTGCCAGCAGTGAAGCAAGCAGGGACACTGAAGCTTTCTTT.

This clone was seen a handful of times. The genes are TRBV14 and TRBJ1-2; D unresolved. Germline V gene sequence: CDR1 SGHDN, CDR2 FVKESK. CDR3 length: 15 amino acids. Trimming removed 3 bases at V and 6 bases at J, with 17 bases between. The CDR3 DNA follows: TGTGCCAGCAGCCAGTCAAGAGTTTTATCCCATGGCTACACCTTC. This translates into CASSQSRVLSHGYTF. Full variable domain (remainder filled in from reference TRBV14 and TRBJ1-2): EAGVTQFPSHSVIEKGQTVTLRCDPISGHDNLYWYRRVMGKEIKFLLHFVKESKQDESGMPNNRFLAERTGGTYSTLKVQPAELEDSGVYFCASSQSRVLSHGYTFGSGTRLTVV.

The chain has TRBV20-1 and TRBJ2-1, with D perhaps matching TRBD2 (6 bases). V lost 3 bases and J lost 9, with 18 bases in between. This CDR3 spans 14 amino acids. The germline CDR1 and CDR2 sequences are DFQATT and SNEGSKA (reference sequence). For the CDR3, the DNA is TGCAGTGCTAGTGGGGACTGGGCCGCGGGTGAGCAGTTCTTC. It yields the protein CSASGDWAAGEQFF.

This chain connects TRBV21-1 to TRBJ2-1; TRBD2 was called by the table and not checked on the DNA. TRBV21-1 is marked as a pseudogene. This CDR3 is 16 amino acids long. The CDR3, as DNA: TGTGCCAGCAGCAAAGTAGATGCAGGGAGGCCCGATGAGCAGTTCTTC. Translation gives CASSKVDAGRPDEQFF.

The rearrangement joins TRBV3-1 (or the pseudogene TRBV3-2) to TRBJ1-2, with 10 bases aligning to TRBD1. The ends lost 1 base at V and 3 bases at J; junction bases unmatched: 5. The CDR3 extends over 16 amino acids. Germline V gene data show CDR1 as LGHDT and CDR2 as YNNKEL (reference sequence). CDR3 in DNA: TGTGCCAGCAGCCAAGCCGGGACAGGGGTTTACTATGGCTACACCTTC. Amino acids: CASSQAGTGVYYGYTF.

The rearrangement uses TRBV19 and TRBJ1-6, with D unresolved. CDR3 length equals 13 residues. Between the trimmed V and J ends, which lost 6 bases and 7 bases, there was a span of 10 bases. From germline, CDR1 is LNHDA and CDR2 SQIVND (reference sequence). CDR3 residues: CASRPIQNSPLHF. The DNA of the CDR3 is TGTGCCAGTAGGCCTATACAGAATTCACCCCTCCACTTT.

V gene TRBV18 combines with J gene TRBJ2-2, with D maybe TRBD1 (5 bases). This CDR3 contains 15 residues. V was clipped by 2 bases and J by 4 bases, with 11 bases between them. Germline lookup yields CDR1 KGHSH and CDR2 LQKENI. The CDR3 DNA is TGTGCCAGCTCACCAGCAGGGAAACTCACCGGGGAGCTGTTTTTT. Translated: CASSPAGKLTGELFF. Supplemented by reference TRBV18 and TRBJ2-2, the full variable domain reads NAGVMQNPRHLVRRRGQEARLRCSPMKGHSHVYWYRQLPEEGLKFMVYLQKENIIDESGMPKERFSAEFPKEGPSILRIQQVVRGDSAAYFCASSPAGKLTGELFFGEGSRLTVL.

V and J are TRBV10-3 and TRBJ2-6; D ambiguous. V lost 4 bases to trimming and J lost 0 bases, with 13 bases between them. Germline V gene sequence: CDR1 ENHRY, CDR2 SYGVKD. This CDR3 is built from 17 residues. For the CDR3, the DNA is TGTGCCATCAGTGGGTACAGCTTTACCTCTGGGGCCAACGTCCTGACTTTC. The encoded protein is CAISGYSFTSGANVLTF.

This clone was counted once. The rearrangement uses TRBV29-1 and TRBJ1-4; maybe TRBD1 (5 bases). The V end was cut by 2 bases, the J end by 2 bases, with 12 bases between. The CDR3 spans 15 residues. Germline V gene lookup returns CDR1 SQVTM and CDR2 ANQGSEA. DNA of the CDR3: TGCAGCGTTGAAAAAGCTGGGGGGACTAATGAAAAACTGTTTTTT. This codes for CSVEKAGGTNEKLFF.